The 7 T cell receptor beta chains presented below share a single source sample, sequenced in a study of shared clonotypes between healthy human individuals. Using immunoSEQ multiplex PCR, the repertoire was profiled, and TCRdb retains in-frame clones only, with some absent. The table records roughly 380,000 clones, about 96% of them present only once. Sequencing was performed on memory CD8+ T cells sorted from blood. Stated subset: CD45RO+ cells pooled with CCR7-negative TemRA cells. The origin of the receptors is a young man in good health.

The chain links TRBV5-6 to TRBJ2-2, with 9 bases identical to TRBD2. J was trimmed by 7 bases and V by 1 base; bases with no gene match: 2. The CDR3 has 14 amino acids. From germline, CDR1 is SGHDT and CDR2 YYEEEE. The CDR3 loop reads CASSLLAGNGELFF. The CDR3 DNA reads as TGTGCCAGCAGCTTGCTAGCGGGAAACGGGGAGCTGTTTTTT.

The chain combines TRBV19 with TRBJ2-7, with a tentative D call TRBD1 (6 bases). CDR1 and CDR2 from the germline V gene are LNHDA and SQIVND (reference sequence). The CDR3 has 16 amino acids. V was shortened by 7 bases and J by 2 bases, with 21 bases between the two germline ends. The CDR3 DNA is TGTGCCAGTACCATGGGGGCAGGGGAAGTCCCCTACGAGCAGTACTTC. Amino acids: CASTMGAGEVPYEQYF.

The V call is TRBV28, the J call TRBJ2-7; D tentatively fits TRBD1 or TRBD2 (5 bases each). Germline V CDR1 and CDR2: MDHEN, SYDVKM. V was clipped by 3 bases and J by 2 bases, with 23 bases between them. The CDR3 contains 18 residues. As DNA, the CDR3 is TGTGCCAGCAGTTTGGGACGTTGGCTTGCTGGTCTACCCTACGAGCAGTACTTC. As protein: CASSLGRWLAGLPYEQYF. Full variable domain (rest looked up from reference TRBV28 and TRBJ2-7): DVKVTQSSRYLVKRTGEKVFLECVQDMDHENMFWYRQDPGLGLRLIYFSYDVKMKEKGDIPEGYSVSREKKERFSLILESASTNQTSMYLCASSLGRWLAGLPYEQYFGPGTRLTVT.

The chain uses TRBV4-2 and TRBJ2-7; 9 nucleotides agree with TRBD1. Per the germline V gene, CDR1 is LGHNA and CDR2 is YNFKEQ. V shed 0 bases and J 5 bases; nucleotides not matched to a gene: 11. CDR3 length: 17 residues. The CDR3 sequence: CASSQDRDGTGFHEQYF. The CDR3, as DNA: TGTGCCAGCAGCCAAGATCGGGATGGGACAGGGTTCCACGAGCAGTACTTC.

This clone was seen just once. The chain couples TRBV11-2 to TRBJ2-7; D is possibly TRBD2 (6 bases). V lost 2 bases to trimming and J lost 2 bases, with 7 bases between them. The CDR3 contains 13 residues. Germline CDR1 and CDR2: SGHAT and FQNNGV. CDR3 in DNA: TGTGCCAGCAGCTTATCGGGGGCCTACGAGCAGTACTTC. Residues: CASSLSGAYEQYF.

The chain recombines TRBV5-5 with TRBJ2-7; 8 positions agree with TRBD1. The germline V gene has CDR1 SGHKS and CDR2 YYEKEE (reference sequence). The CDR3 spans 16 residues. Trimming removed 4 bases from V and 5 bases from J; junction bases left unmatched: 14. The DNA of the CDR3 is TGTGCCAGCAGCCAGACCCAGGGGGCGCAAAGGGACGAGCAGTACTTC. Its protein is CASSQTQGAQRDEQYF.

This chain uses TRBV7-2 with TRBJ2-1; D might be TRBD2 (6 bases). Germline CDR1 is SGHTA and CDR2 is FQGNSA. This CDR3 contains 15 residues. The ends were cut back, 1 base at V and 3 bases at J, with 10 bases in the middle. CDR3 sequence reads: CASSLEVAVYNEQFF. The CDR3 DNA reads TGTGCCAGCAGCTTAGAGGTAGCGGTCTACAATGAGCAGTTCTTC. Using reference TRBV7-2 and TRBJ2-1 for the parts outside the CDR3, the full variable domain is GAGVSQSPSNKVTEKGKDVELRCDPISGHTALYWYRQSLGQGLEFLIYFQGNSAPDKSGLPSDRFSAERTGGSVSTLTIQRTQQEDSAVYLCASSLEVAVYNEQFFGPGTRLTVL.